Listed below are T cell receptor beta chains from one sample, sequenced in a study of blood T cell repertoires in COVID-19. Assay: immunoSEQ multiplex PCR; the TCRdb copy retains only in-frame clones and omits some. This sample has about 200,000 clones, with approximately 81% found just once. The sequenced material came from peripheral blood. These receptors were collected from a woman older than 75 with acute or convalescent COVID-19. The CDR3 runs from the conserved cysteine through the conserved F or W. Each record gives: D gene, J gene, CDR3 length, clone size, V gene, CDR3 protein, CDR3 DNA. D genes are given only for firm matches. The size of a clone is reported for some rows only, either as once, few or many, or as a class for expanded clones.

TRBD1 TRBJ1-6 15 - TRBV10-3 CAISEGGQGDSPLHF TGTGCCATCAGCGAGGGGGGACAGGGAGATTCACCCCTCCACTTT
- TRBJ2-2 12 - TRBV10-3 CAIRTGAGELFF TGTGCCATCAGGACAGGAGCCGGGGAGCTGTTTTTT
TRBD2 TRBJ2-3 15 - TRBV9 CASSVAPGGVDTQYF TGTGCCAGCAGCGTAGCTCCCGGGGGGGTGGATACGCAGTATTTT
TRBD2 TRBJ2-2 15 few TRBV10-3 CAILAGGPNTGELFF TGTGCCATCTTAGCGGGGGGGCCGAACACCGGGGAGCTGTTTTTT
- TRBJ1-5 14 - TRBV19 CASTLAGEVQPQHF TGTGCCAGTACCCTAGCAGGGGAAGTTCAGCCCCAGCATTTT
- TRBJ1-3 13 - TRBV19 CASSTLDRNTIYF TGTGCCAGTAGTACCCTCGACAGAAACACCATATATTTT
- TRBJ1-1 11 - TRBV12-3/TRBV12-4 CASSKPTEAFF TGTGCCAGCAGTAAGCCCACTGAAGCTTTCTTT
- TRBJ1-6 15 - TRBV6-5 CASSYSWEYNSPLHF TGTGCCAGCAGTTACTCCTGGGAGTATAATTCACCCCTCCACTTT
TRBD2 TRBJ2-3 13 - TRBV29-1 CSVVVAGEDTQYF TGCAGCGTTGTAGTAGCGGGAGAGGATACGCAGTATTTT
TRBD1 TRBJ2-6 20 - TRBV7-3 CASSLRVKTGGGSGANVLTF TGTGCCAGCAGCTTAAGGGTCAAGACAGGGGGCGGATCTGGGGCCAACGTCCTGACTTTC
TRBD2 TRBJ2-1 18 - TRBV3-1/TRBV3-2 CASSQEGLAGAFGNEQFF TGTGCCAGCAGCCAAGAAGGGCTAGCGGGAGCGTTCGGCAATGAGCAGTTCTTC
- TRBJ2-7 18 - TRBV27 CASSPTPGQFWKSYEQYF TGTGCCAGCAGCCCAACCCCAGGTCAGTTTTGGAAATCCTACGAGCAGTACTTC
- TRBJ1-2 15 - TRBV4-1 CASSPRDWGYGGYTF TGCGCCAGCAGCCCTCGGGACTGGGGGTATGGTGGCTACACCTTC
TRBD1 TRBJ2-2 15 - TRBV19 CASGYGTGGTGELFF TGTGCCAGTGGGTATGGGACAGGGGGAACCGGGGAGCTGTTTTTT
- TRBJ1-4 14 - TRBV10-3 CAISASGQGEKLFF TGTGCCATCAGTGCTTCGGGACAAGGTGAAAAACTGTTTTTT
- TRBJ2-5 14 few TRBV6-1 CASSELVAGETQYF TGTGCCAGCAGTGAATTGGTAGCTGGAGAGACCCAGTACTTC
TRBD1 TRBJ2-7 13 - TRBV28 CASGWTGNTEQYF TGTGCCAGCGGCTGGACAGGGAACACCGAGCAGTACTTC
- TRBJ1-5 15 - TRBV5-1 CASSLGVEPGQPQHF TGCGCCAGCAGCTTGGGTGTGGAGCCGGGACAGCCCCAGCATTTT
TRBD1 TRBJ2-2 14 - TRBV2 CASLRDRNTGELFF TGTGCCAGCCTCCGGGACAGAAACACCGGGGAGCTGTTTTTT
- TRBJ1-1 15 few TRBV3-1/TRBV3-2 CASSQDNAGNTEAFF TGTGCCAGCAGCCAAGATAACGCAGGGAACACTGAAGCTTTCTTT
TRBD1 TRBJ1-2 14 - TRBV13 CASSLWDRGFGYTF TGTGCCAGCAGCTTATGGGACAGGGGGTTTGGCTACACCTTC
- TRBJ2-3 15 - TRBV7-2 CASSLELQSTDTQYF TGTGCCAGCAGCTTAGAACTCCAAAGCACAGATACGCAGTATTTT
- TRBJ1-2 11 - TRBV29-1 CSVAQDYGYTF TGCAGCGTGGCCCAAGACTATGGCTACACCTTC
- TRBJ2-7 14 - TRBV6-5 CASSWTLGSYEQYF TGTGCCAGCAGTTGGACTCTTGGGTCCTACGAGCAGTACTTC
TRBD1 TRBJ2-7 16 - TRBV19 CASTVSTGQGNHEQYF TGTGCCAGTACCGTAAGTACGGGACAGGGGAACCACGAGCAGTACTTC
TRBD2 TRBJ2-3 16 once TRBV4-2 CASSQVRAGGRDTQYF TGTGCCAGCAGCCAAGTTAGGGCGGGAGGTCGAGATACGCAGTATTTT
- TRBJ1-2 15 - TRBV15 CATSRVTDRHYGYTF TGTGCCACCAGCAGAGTGACTGACAGGCACTATGGCTACACCTTC
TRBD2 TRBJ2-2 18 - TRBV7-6 CASSFRVSGGVNTGELFF TGTGCCAGCAGCTTTAGAGTTAGCGGGGGCGTGAACACCGGGGAGCTGTTTTTT
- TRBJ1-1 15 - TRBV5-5 CASSLSGGSSTEAFF TGTGCCAGCAGCTTGTCGGGGGGGTCGAGCACTGAAGCTTTCTTT
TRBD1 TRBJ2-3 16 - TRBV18 CASSHRSTGDTDTQYF TGTGCCAGCTCTCATCGTAGTACAGGGGACACAGATACGCAGTATTTT
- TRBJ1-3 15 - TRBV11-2 CASSLTGFSGNTIYF TGTGCCAGCAGCTTAACAGGCTTCTCTGGAAACACCATATATTTT
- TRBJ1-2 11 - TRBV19 CATLGGAGYTF TGTGCCACCCTTGGCGGGGCTGGCTACACCTTC
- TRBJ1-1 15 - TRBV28 CASSYPRGARPEAFF TGTGCCAGCAGTTATCCCAGGGGTGCCAGGCCTGAAGCTTTCTTT
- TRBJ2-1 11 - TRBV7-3 CASGNYNEQFF TGTGCGTCGGGGAATTACAATGAGCAGTTCTTC
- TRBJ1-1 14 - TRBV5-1 CASNPGLLNTEAFF TGCGCCAGCAATCCGGGACTTCTGAACACTGAAGCTTTCTTT
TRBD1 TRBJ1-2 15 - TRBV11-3 CASSLGQGVSGGYTF TGTGCCAGCAGCTTAGGACAGGGTGTTTCGGGTGGCTACACCTTC
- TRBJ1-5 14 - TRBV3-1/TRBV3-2 CASSQGSSNQPQHF TGTGCCAGCAGCCAAGGCAGTAGCAATCAGCCCCAGCATTTT
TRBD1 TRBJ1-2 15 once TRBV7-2 CASSLIQGAAYGYTF TGTGCCAGCAGCTTGATACAGGGGGCAGCCTATGGCTACACCTTC
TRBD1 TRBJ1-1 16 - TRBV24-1 CATSDSTRGQGTEAFF TGTGCCACCAGTGATTCTACGAGGGGGCAGGGCACTGAAGCTTTCTTT
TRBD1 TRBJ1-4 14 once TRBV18 CASSPGTGGEKLFF TGTGCCAGCTCACCAGGGACAGGGGGAGAAAAACTGTTTTTT
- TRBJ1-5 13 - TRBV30 CAWRPGENQPQHF TGTGCCTGGAGGCCAGGGGAGAATCAGCCCCAGCATTTT
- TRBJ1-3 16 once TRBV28 CASSLTKQGSGNTIYF TGTGCCAGCAGTTTAACGAAGCAGGGCTCTGGAAACACCATATATTTT
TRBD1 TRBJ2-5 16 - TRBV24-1 CATSDSLRTGKETQYF TGTGCCACCAGTGATTCGTTGCGGACAGGAAAAGAGACCCAGTACTTC
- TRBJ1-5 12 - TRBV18 CASSPSNQPQHF TGTGCCAGCTCACCATCGAATCAGCCCCAGCATTTT
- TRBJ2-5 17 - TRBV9 CASSPPRGGAGQETQYF TGTGCCAGCAGCCCCCCCCGAGGGGGGGCAGGCCAAGAGACCCAGTACTTC
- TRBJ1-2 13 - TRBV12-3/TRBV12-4 CASSFYMNYGYTF TGTGCCAGCAGTTTTTACATGAACTATGGCTACACCTTC
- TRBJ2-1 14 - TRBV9 CASSDGIIYNEQFF TGTGCCAGCAGCGACGGGATCATTTACAATGAGCAGTTCTTC
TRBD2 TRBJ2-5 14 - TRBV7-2 CASSPSGGQETQYF TGTGCCAGCAGCCCTAGCGGGGGGCAAGAGACCCAGTACTTC
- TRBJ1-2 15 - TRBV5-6 CASSFPGLANYGYTF TGTGCCAGCAGCTTCCCAGGCTTAGCTAACTATGGCTACACCTTC
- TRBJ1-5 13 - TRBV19 CASRQDSNQPQHF TGTGCCAGTAGGCAGGATAGCAATCAGCCCCAGCATTTT
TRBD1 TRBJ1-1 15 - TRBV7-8 CASSRGQGGHTEAFF TGTGCCAGCAGCCGAGGACAGGGGGGGCACACTGAAGCTTTCTTT
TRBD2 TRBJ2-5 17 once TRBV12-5 CASGLEPGSGAIQTQYF TGTGCTAGTGGTTTGGAGCCGGGTAGCGGGGCCATACAGACCCAGTACTTC
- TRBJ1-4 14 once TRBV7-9 CASSSTGTGEKLFF TGTGCCAGCAGTTCCACAGGGACGGGGGAAAAACTGTTTTTT
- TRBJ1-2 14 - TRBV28 CASSLYQSPYGYTF TGTGCCAGCAGTTTATATCAAAGCCCCTATGGCTACACCTTC
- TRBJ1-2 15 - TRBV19 CASSSSRALSYGYTF TGTGCCAGTAGTTCCTCCAGGGCTCTCAGCTATGGCTACACCTTC
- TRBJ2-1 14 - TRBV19 CASSVRDTRLGQFF TGTGCCAGTAGTGTCCGGGACACTCGTCTCGGTCAGTTCTTC
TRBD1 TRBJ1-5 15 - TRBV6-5 CASRGNRQGIPPQHF TGTGCCAGCAGGGGAAACCGACAGGGGATTCCGCCCCAGCATTTT
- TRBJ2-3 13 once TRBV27 CASSLAGSDTQYF TGTGCCAGCAGTTTAGCAGGGTCAGATACGCAGTATTTT
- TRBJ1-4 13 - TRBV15 CATSRDSEEKLFF TGTGCCACCAGCAGAGATTCGGAGGAAAAACTGTTTTTT
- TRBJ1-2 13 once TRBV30 CAWSGTGNGGYTF TGTGCCTGGAGCGGTACAGGGAACGGCGGCTACACCTTC